The 17 T cell receptor beta chains below come from one sample, sequenced in a study of T cells in Graves' hyperthyroidism and ophthalmopathy. TCR beta CDR3 regions were amplified from RNA transcripts. An initial round of RT-PCR targeting the TCR CDR3 relied on the HTBI primer set. One entry per CDR3 protein results from TCRdb running MiXCR on the multiplex PCR reads. The table records 250,000 to 300,000 distinct CDR3 sequences, approximately 19% of them present only once. The sequenced sample consisted of blood. The receptor source for this set is a man aged 45-65 years with Graves' ophthalmopathy.

This clonotype was counted at least ten times. This chain uses TRBV11-3 with TRBJ2-1, with TRBD2 as a possible D gene (5 bases). This CDR3 comprises 15 residues. The ends were cut back, 0 bases at V and 7 bases at J, with 13 bases in the middle. The V gene's germline CDR1 is SGHNT and CDR2 YENEEA. DNA for the CDR3: TGTGCCAGCAGCTTAGATGGATTAGCGCGAAATGAGCAGTTCTTC. Amino acids: CASSLDGLARNEQFF.

At least ten counts were recorded for this clonotype. The chain links TRBV6-1 to TRBJ2-1, with D possibly TRBD2 on 5 matching bases. Germline CDR1 MNHNS, CDR2 SASEGT. V was clipped by 5 bases and J by 0 bases, with 17 bases between them. The CDR3 consists of 17 residues. The CDR3, as DNA: TGTGCCAGCAGTTCCACCGTTCCAACTAGCTCCTACAATGAGCAGTTCTTC. This translates into CASSSTVPTSSYNEQFF.

The V call is TRBV28, the J call TRBJ1-2; perhaps TRBD1 as D (6 bases). The CDR3 consists of 14 residues. V was cut by 7 bases and J by 2 bases, with 14 bases left in between. Germline-derived CDR1 and CDR2 are MDHEN and SYDVKM. The CDR3 DNA reads as TGTGCCAGCACAGGGGACGCTTCGAACTATGGCTACACCTTC. Amino acids: CASTGDASNYGYTF.

The chain links TRBV6-1 to TRBJ1-5; TRBD1 might be the D (5 bases). V shed 7 bases and J shed 7 bases, with 20 bases lying between them. The CDR3 covers 15 residues. Germline V gene data show CDR1 as MNHNS and CDR2 as SASEGT. The CDR3: CASTEMGQGSQPQHF. In DNA, the CDR3 is TGTGCCAGCACCGAAATGGGGCAGGGAAGCCAGCCCCAGCATTTT.

This clonotype was detected many times. The chain has TRBV28 and TRBJ1-2, with 7 bases fitting TRBD1. The CDR3 sequence is 14 residues long. Germline loops: CDR1 MDHEN, CDR2 SYDVKM. V shed 3 bases, J shed 5 bases, and the junction held 6 bases outside the gene matches. The CDR3 sequence: CASSFPGGGYGYTF. The CDR3 nucleotides read TGTGCCAGCAGTTTCCCAGGGGGAGGATATGGCTACACCTTC.

The V gene is TRBV6-2 or TRBV6-3, the J gene TRBJ1-5, with a possible D match to TRBD1 (5 bases). The CDR3 loop spans 15 amino acids. V lost 4 bases and J 11 bases, leaving 21 bases between the germline ends. Germline V CDR1 and CDR2: MNHEY, SVGEGT. CDR3 amino acids: CASSLSGDNFGAQHF. The CDR3 nucleotides are TGTGCCAGCAGTTTATCGGGGGATAATTTCGGGGCCCAGCATTTT.

The rearrangement links TRBV28 to TRBJ1-1; 11 positions agree with TRBD1. The CDR3 is made up of 14 amino acids. CDR1 and CDR2 (germline): MDHEN, SYDVKM. V trimming: 6 bases; J trimming: 3 bases; junction bases outside the gene matches: 3. CDR3 sequence reads: CASSPGQGDTEAFF. The CDR3 DNA sequence: TGTGCCAGCAGCCCGGGACAGGGGGACACTGAAGCTTTCTTT.

This chain joins TRBV20-1 and TRBJ2-7; D is ambiguous. Germline CDR1 is DFQATT and CDR2 is SNEGSKA (reference sequence). The CDR3 is 11 amino acids. Trimming removed 3 bases at V and 4 bases at J, with 7 bases between. The CDR3 reads CSASPEYEQYF. The CDR3 region has the DNA TGCAGTGCTAGTCCCGAATACGAGCAGTACTTC.

The V gene is TRBV28, the J gene TRBJ1-4, with 8 positions matching TRBD1. V shed 6 bases and J 0 bases; nucleotides not matched to a gene: 12. This CDR3 spans 18 amino acids. Germline V gene sequence: CDR1 MDHEN, CDR2 SYDVKM. The CDR3 is CASRHLLGQESTNEKLFF. In DNA, the CDR3 is TGTGCCAGCAGACACCTCCTGGGACAGGAGTCAACTAATGAAAAACTGTTTTTT. Looking up the rest from reference TRBV28 and TRBJ1-4 gives the full variable domain: DVKVTQSSRYLVKRTGEKVFLECVQDMDHENMFWYRQDPGLGLRLIYFSYDVKMKEKGDIPEGYSVSREKKERFSLILESASTNQTSMYLCASRHLLGQESTNEKLFFGSGTQLSVL.

In its sample, this clonotype was seen many times. The J gene is TRBJ1-1, the V gene TRBV6-1; D may be TRBD1 (6 bases). Trimming removed 2 bases from V and 0 bases from J, with 22 bases in between. Germline loops: CDR1 MNHNS, CDR2 SASEGT. This CDR3 is 19 amino acids long. The CDR3 is CASSESRTVPLFMNTEAFF. In DNA, the CDR3 is TGTGCCAGCAGTGAAAGTCGGACAGTGCCTCTATTCATGAACACTGAAGCTTTCTTT.

The table lists this clonotype with many counts. This chain joins TRBV2 and TRBJ1-1, with D uncertain. Trimming removed 8 bases from V and 6 bases from J, with 16 bases in between. This CDR3 spans 13 amino acids. CDR1 is SNHLY and CDR2 is FYNNEI in the germline V gene. The CDR3 sequence: CASGHTLKAEAFF. CDR3 nucleotide sequence: TGTGCCAGCGGTCATACGTTGAAGGCTGAAGCTTTCTTT.

V gene TRBV20-1 combines with J gene TRBJ2-1; D tentatively fits TRBD1 or TRBD2 (5 bases each). This CDR3 is 15 amino acids long. V was shortened by 6 bases and J by 4 bases, with 19 bases between the two germline ends. The germline CDR1 and CDR2 sequences are DFQATT and SNEGSKA (reference sequence). CDR3 residues: CSALDWDGNYNEQFF. For the CDR3, the DNA is TGCAGTGCCCTAGACTGGGACGGAAATTACAATGAGCAGTTCTTC.

This rearrangement joins TRBV28 to TRBJ1-6, with unresolved D. V gave up 7 bases and J gave up 7 bases, with 14 bases separating them. In germline, CDR1 is MDHEN, CDR2 SYDVKM. The length of the CDR3 is 14 residues. The CDR3, as DNA: TGTGCCAGCAAGGTGGGGATCGGAAATTCACCCCTCCACTTT. Its protein product is CASKVGIGNSPLHF.

This clonotype was seen repeatedly, ten times or more. The rearrangement joins TRBV11-2 to TRBJ1-5, with 8 positions matching TRBD1. V trimming: 5 bases; J trimming: 7 bases; junction bases outside the gene matches: 7. Germline CDR1 and CDR2: SGHAT and FQNNGV. The CDR3 is 14 residues long. Written as DNA, the CDR3 is TGTGCCAGCAGCCGGACAGGGTCCGAACAGCCCCAGCATTTT. It is translated as CASSRTGSEQPQHF.

This clonotype was recorded at least ten times. The chain employs TRBV6-1 and TRBJ1-1, with a weak D call TRBD1 (6 bases). Germline V lookup: CDR1 MNHNS, CDR2 SASEGT. There are 14 residues in the CDR3. The V and J ends lost 5 bases and 1 base respectively, with 11 bases between them. DNA of the CDR3: TGTGCCAGCAGTTTTTCCAGGGGGAACACTGAAGCTTTCTTT. Residues: CASSFSRGNTEAFF.

In this sample, this clonotype turned up many times. The chain employs TRBV12-3 or TRBV12-4 and TRBJ1-4; perhaps TRBD1 as D (5 bases). V lost 0 bases and J lost 4, with 6 bases in between. The length of the CDR3 is 14 residues. As DNA, the CDR3 is TGTGCCAGCAGTTTAGCAGGGGTTAATGAAAAACTGTTTTTT. Protein: CASSLAGVNEKLFF.

There are many counts of this clonotype. The gene calls are TRBV11-2 and TRBJ1-5, with TRBD1 matching over 10 bases. The CDR3 loop spans 15 amino acids. V shed 4 bases, J shed 7 bases, and the junction held 7 bases outside the gene matches. Germline V gene sequence: CDR1 SGHAT, CDR2 FQNNGV. The CDR3 here is CASSSTGGTHQPQHF. The CDR3 DNA reads TGTGCCAGCAGCTCGACAGGGGGCACTCACCAGCCCCAGCATTTT.